Shown below are 13 T cell receptor beta chains from a single sample sequenced in a study of tumor and adjacent non-tumor tissue in lung cancer. This sample's RNA came from whole unsorted tissue. Distant lung tissue was collected more than 3 cm away from the tumor edge. TCRbeta libraries were built with three rounds of nested PCR, modified from ARM-PCR. TCRdb re-derived calls from the multiplex PCR reads in MiXCR, one entry per CDR3 protein. This table holds 75,000 to 95,000 distinct CDR3 sequences, approximately 73% found once. Sample: distant non-tumor lung tissue. Every receptor here comes from a woman aged 45-65 years with non-small cell lung cancer.

As to this clonotype: The CDR3 carries no conserved terminal phenylalanine or tryptophan, so it likely arises from a read error. This chain connects TRBV28 to TRBJ2-1; no clear D gene. Deletions cut 5 bases from V and 3 bases from J, with 14 bases between. This CDR3 contains 15 residues. Germline loops: CDR1 MDHEN, CDR2 SYDVKM. The CDR3 protein is CASSTPNGIYNEQFL. In DNA form, the CDR3 reads TGTGCCAGCAGTACCCCCAACGGAATCTACAATGAGCAGTTCTTG.

Regarding this clonotype: A much larger clone lies one base from this, so it may be a read error. This rearrangement joins TRBV14 to TRBJ2-3, with D possibly TRBD2 on 6 matching bases. The CDR3 runs to 18 residues. CDR1 SGHDN and CDR2 FVKESK come from the germline V gene. With 2 bases removed from V and 0 bases from J, the gap between germline ends came to 18 bases. The CDR3 DNA is TGTGCCAGCAGCCAACTCGGAGGGCGGACTAATAGCACAGATACGCAGTATTTT. The encoded protein is CASSQLGGRTNSTDTQYF.

At least ten counts were recorded for this clonotype. The rearrangement links TRBV20-1 to TRBJ1-5, with unresolved D. The CDR3 totals 13 residues. Germline CDR1 is DFQATT and CDR2 is SNEGSKA (reference sequence). V lost 4 bases and J 2 bases, leaving 9 bases between the germline ends. The CDR3 sequence is CSAIGLGNQPQHF. CDR3 in DNA: TGCAGTGCTATAGGGTTAGGCAATCAGCCCCAGCATTTT.

As regards this clonotype: The CDR3 carries no conserved terminal phenylalanine or tryptophan, so it likely arises from a read error. The CDR3 coding sequence is TGTGCCAGCAGTTCCGGGACCGCTAACTATGACTACACCTTG. Amino acid sequence: CASSSGTANYDYTL. The rearrangement links TRBV6-6 to TRBJ1-2; D possibly corresponds to TRBD1 (5 bases). Germline loops: CDR1 MNHNY, CDR2 SVGAGI (reference sequence). The CDR3 sequence is 14 residues long.

In the case of this clonotype: Likely a read error: the CDR3 ends without its conserved phenylalanine or tryptophan. The DNA is omitted, as the CDR3 cannot be located on it reliably, and the CDR3 follows TCRdb's listing. The rearrangement links TRBV6-5 to TRBJ1-5. The CDR3 spans 13 amino acids, including both terminal residues. Germline CDR1 MNHEY, CDR2 SVGAGI. CDR3: CASSYSREKPLHY.

A note on this clonotype: Germline and junction disagree at one end, which may indicate a read error. The J gene is TRBJ1-2, the V gene TRBV12-3 or TRBV12-4; D is unresolved. The CDR3 loop spans 13 amino acids. The CDR3 DNA follows: TGTGCCAGCCTACCTAGGAGCCTCTATCGCTACACCTTC. Amino acid sequence: CASLPRSLYRYTF.

This clonotype appeared a single time. The junction departs from germline at one end; a sequencing error may be responsible. The chain uses TRBV5-5 and TRBJ2-7; maybe TRBD1 (5 bases). Germline CDR1 SGHKS, CDR2 YYEKEE (reference sequence). The CDR3 runs 16 residues. The CDR3 region has the DNA TGTGGCAGTAGGTTCTCCATTTTCGACAGAGCCTACGATCAGTACTTC. It is translated as CGSRFSIFDRAYDQYF. The whole variable domain, remainder taken from reference TRBV5-5 and TRBJ2-7, is DAGVTQSPTHLIKTRGQQVTLRCSPISGHKSVSWYQQVLGQGPQFIFQYYEKEERGRGNFPDRFSARQFPNYSSELNVNALLLGDSALYLCGSRFSIFDRAYDQYFGPGTRLTVT.

Regarding this clonotype: One end of the junction fails to match germline, which may point to a read error. CDR3 coding DNA: TGTGCCGGCAGTCCGCAGGGTAACTGTGGCTACACCTTC. Translated: CAGSPQGNCGYTF. The chain joins TRBV6-5 to TRBJ1-2, with D possibly matching TRBD1 (5 bases). The CDR3 loop spans 13 amino acids. CDR1 MNHEY and CDR2 SVGAGI come from the germline V gene.

This clonotype was counted a single time. In this CDR3 the conserved last residue, phenylalanine or tryptophan, is missing, so a read error is likely. The chain combines TRBV6-1 with TRBJ2-5; 9 bases align to TRBD2. The length of the CDR3 is 13 residues. V dropped 9 bases and J dropped 5; count of bases not matched to a gene: 7. Per germline, CDR1 MNHNS and CDR2 SASEGT. The CDR3 region is CASCSGSEETQYL. In DNA form, the CDR3 reads TGTGCCAGTTGTAGCGGGAGCGAGGAGACCCAGTACTTG.

This sequence joins TRBV10-3 and TRBJ2-7; possibly TRBD2 for D (6 bases). The germline gives CDR1 ENHRY, CDR2 SYGVKD. V lost 11 bases and J 3 bases, leaving 20 bases between the germline ends. CDR3 length: 14 amino acids. The CDR3 is CAVKSEGVNYEQYF. The CDR3 DNA is TGTGCCGTCAAATCGGAGGGAGTAAACTACGAGCAGTACTTC.

Of note for this clonotype: A much larger clone is a single base away; this may be a read error. The chain combines TRBV7-9 with TRBJ2-7; D not resolved. This CDR3 contains 12 residues. Germline CDR1 and CDR2: SEHNR and FQNEAQ (reference sequence). The CDR3 sequence is CANSPVRYEQYF. CDR3 bases: TGTGCCAACAGCCCGGTGAGGTACGAGCAGTACTTC. The full variable domain, with the rest looked up from reference TRBV7-9 and TRBJ2-7, is DTGVSQNPRHKITKRGQNVTFRCDPISEHNRLYWYRQTLGQGPEFLTYFQNEAQLEKSRLLSDRFSAERPKGSFSTLEIQRTEQGDSAMYLCANSPVRYEQYFGPGTRLTVT.

The chain joins TRBV12-3 or TRBV12-4 to TRBJ2-2; possibly TRBD2 for D (5 bases). This CDR3 has 14 amino acids. The germline V and J ends were trimmed by 6 bases and 7 bases, with 15 bases remaining between them. CDR3 sequence reads: CASRVGEWIGELFF. The CDR3, as DNA: TGTGCCAGCAGGGTGGGAGAATGGATCGGGGAGCTGTTTTTT.

In the case of this clonotype: This likely comes from a read error, as the CDR3 has no conserved phenylalanine or tryptophan at its end. Because the CDR3's place on the DNA is in doubt, the DNA is left out and the CDR3 is given as listed by TCRdb. The chain employs TRBV29-1 and TRBJ2-1; whether TRBD2, the table's D call, matches the DNA was not checked. The CDR3 is 16 residues long, ends included. Germline V gene sequence: CDR1 SQVTM, CDR2 ANQGSEA. CDR3 protein: CSVLLTTSGFYNEHFL.